This T cell receptor (beta chain) was observed in a study of response to subunit inactivated influenza vaccine. TCRdb re-called the RT-PCR reads with MiXCR, one entry per CDR3 protein. This sample carries roughly 500,000 distinct CDR3 sequences, 20% to 25% of them seen once, and the ten largest clones take 2.5% to 3.5%. Another study also made use of these data, one on T cells expressing NK-cell markers. Turning to that study: The TCR beta cDNA came from 5'RACE template switching with UMIs. Dominant NKG2C+ clonotypes in five or six donors made up about 1.0-7.0% of CD8+ T cells.

The TCR was taken from a man in his fifties who received an inactivated influenza vaccine. The specimen comprised CD4+ T cells sorted from PBMCs, sampled approximately 13 days after vaccination.

The CDR3 loop is CAWSGSRRTYEQYF. CDR3 DNA sequence: TGTGCCTGGAGTGGTAGCAGGCGAACCTACGAGCAGTACTTC. This rearrangement joins TRBV30 to TRBJ2-7, with D unresolved. The germline gives CDR1 GTSNPN, CDR2 SVGIG (reference sequence). The CDR3 length is 14 residues. V lost 1 base to trimming and J lost 2 bases, with 12 bases between them.